This T cell receptor beta chain was identified in a study of blood T cell repertoires in COVID-19. About the study: Researchers got acute and convalescent COVID-19 samples from the United States, Italy and Spain.

The age range of participants was about 18 to 89 years, with residence in more than 20 US areas. Germline V gene lookup returns CDR1 SGHRS and CDR2 YFSETQ. V lost 4 bases to trimming and J lost 7 bases; unmatched junction nucleotides: 12. The CDR3 spans 15 residues. Profiled with immunoSEQ multiplex PCR; TCRdb holds only in-frame clones, not every one. The top ten clones hold 19% of a sample with over 150,000 clones, less than 80% of them seen once. This TCR came from a woman between 70 and 85 years old in a cohort exposed to, infected with or recovered from COVID-19 (not recorded which). The rearrangement links TRBV5-1 to TRBJ1-2; 8 bases map to TRBD1. The sequencing sample was made of PBMCs or T cells enriched from blood (not recorded which). The CDR3 region has the DNA TGCGCCAGCAGCGGGACAGGCTTTGACCTCGCTGGCTACACCTTC. It codes for CASSGTGFDLAGYTF.